Listed below are T cell receptor beta chains from one sample, sequenced in a study of cytotoxic CD8 clonotypes in ibrutinib-treated CLL. Sequenced by immunoSEQ multiplex PCR; TCRdb stores in-frame clones only, minus some. Among some 130,000 clones listed, approximately 85% were seen once. The source material was PBMCs, sampled after 24 months of ibrutinib treatment. The receptors were sampled from a human donor with chronic lymphocytic leukemia. CDR3s include the opening cysteine and the closing phenylalanine or tryptophan. Each record gives: J gene, D gene, clone size, V gene, CDR3 protein, CDR3 DNA. The D gene is left open where the match is weak. For some rows the clone size is stated as once, few or many, or as a class when expanded; others skip it.

TRBJ2-7 . . TRBV6-1 CASSEWYEQYF TGTGCCAGCAGTGAATGGTACGAGCAGTACTTC
TRBJ1-1 . once TRBV5-1 CASSSPGESTEAFF TGCGCCAGCAGCTCCCCCGGGGAGTCGACTGAAGCTTTCTTT
TRBJ2-7 TRBD2 . TRBV7-3 CASSRTSGSYEQYF TGTGCCAGCAGCCGGACTAGCGGGAGTTACGAGCAGTACTTC
TRBJ1-5 . few TRBV27 CASSLGTGIAQHF TGTGCCAGCAGCCTCGGGACGGGGATAGCCCAGCATTTT
TRBJ2-7 . . TRBV30 CAWSTNREQYF TGTGCCTGGAGTACCAATCGAGAGCAGTACTTC
TRBJ1-5 . . TRBV4-3 CASSQGGIGSNQPQHF TGCGCCAGCAGCCAAGGCGGAATCGGTAGCAATCAGCCCCAGCATTTT
TRBJ2-2 TRBD2 . TRBV4-3 CASSQESGTSGTGELFF TGCGCCAGCAGCCAAGAATCAGGGACTAGCGGCACCGGGGAGCTGTTTTTT
TRBJ2-1 . . TRBV5-6 CASSLPGTLPLREQFF TGTGCCAGCAGCCTCCCCGGGACTCTGCCCCTAAGGGAGCAGTTCTTC
TRBJ1-3 . few TRBV21-1 CASSKGMTATSQSFGNTIYF TGTGCCAGCAGCAAAGGAATGACCGCTACCTCCCAAAGCTTCGGAAACACCATATATTTT
TRBJ1-5 . . TRBV6-5 CASSYSRADNQPQHF TGTGCCAGCAGTTACTCGAGGGCAGACAATCAGCCCCAGCATTTT
TRBJ2-2 . . TRBV7-9 CASSYGRGYTGELFF TGTGCCAGCAGCTACGGCAGGGGTTACACCGGGGAGCTGTTTTTT
TRBJ2-1 . . TRBV15 CATSHWVGEQFF TGTGCCACCAGCCATTGGGTAGGTGAGCAGTTCTTC
TRBJ2-7 TRBD1 . TRBV30 CAWALGQGPNEQYF TGTGCCTGGGCCCTGGGACAGGGTCCGAACGAGCAGTACTTC
TRBJ2-7 TRBD1 . TRBV25-1 CASSGIRDRGLYEQYF TGTGCCAGCAGTGGAATTCGGGACAGGGGACTCTACGAGCAGTACTTC
TRBJ2-1 TRBD2 . TRBV19 CASSIDDRLAGGHNEQFF TGTGCCAGTAGTATAGACGACAGACTAGCGGGGGGACACAATGAGCAGTTCTTC
TRBJ2-5 . once TRBV11-3 CASSPDYQETQYF TGTGCCAGCAGCCCAGACTACCAAGAGACCCAGTACTTC
TRBJ2-7 TRBD2 . TRBV5-8 CASSLVGREYNEQYF TGTGCCAGCAGCTTGGTGGGGCGGGAGTACAACGAGCAGTACTTC
TRBJ2-5 . . TRBV18 CASSPYSETQYF TGTGCCAGCTCACCATACTCAGAGACCCAGTACTTC
TRBJ1-4 TRBD1 . TRBV27 CASGTGSFTKKLFF TGTGCCAGCGGGACAGGGTCTTTTACAAAAAAACTGTTTTTT
TRBJ1-1 . . TRBV28 CASKRPGTNTEAFF TGTGCCAGCAAGCGCCCGGGGACGAACACTGAAGCTTTCTTT
TRBJ1-2 . . TRBV6-5 CASRTGAYGYTF TGTGCCAGCAGGACTGGCGCCTATGGCTACACCTTC
TRBJ2-2 . . TRBV7-9 CANLGEAMNTGELFF TGTGCCAACCTCGGAGAGGCCATGAACACCGGGGAGCTGTTTTTT
TRBJ1-1 . . TRBV5-1 CASSLGSGVRGTEAFF TGCGCCAGCAGCTTGGGGTCCGGAGTCCGGGGAACTGAAGCTTTCTTT
TRBJ2-6 . . TRBV18 CASSPLLANVLTF TGTGCCAGCTCACCATTGCTGGCCAACGTCCTGACTTTC
TRBJ1-1 . . TRBV13 CASVRRGGGYTEAFF TGTGCCAGCGTACGTCGAGGGGGAGGGTACACTGAAGCTTTCTTT
TRBJ1-5 TRBD1 . TRBV27 CASSPLSWTGINQPQHF TGTGCCAGCAGTCCCCTCTCCTGGACAGGAATCAATCAGCCCCAGCATTTT
TRBJ1-6 . . TRBV6-5 CASSYSTGFGNSPLHF TGTGCCAGCAGTTACTCGACGGGGTTTGGGAATTCACCCCTCCACTTT
TRBJ1-1 . . TRBV11-1 CASSLARGWDTEAFF TGTGCCAGCAGCTTAGCTCGGGGTTGGGACACTGAAGCTTTCTTT
TRBJ1-1 . . TRBV18 CASSRGQQNTEAFF TGTGCCAGCTCCCGCGGCCAGCAGAACACTGAAGCTTTCTTT
TRBJ1-4 . . TRBV28 CASTPYEGTRKKLFF TGTGCCAGCACCCCTTACGAGGGGACTCGGAAAAAACTGTTTTTT
TRBJ2-2 . . TRBV5-1 CASSLTVNTGELFF TGCGCCAGCAGCTTGACAGTAAACACCGGGGAGCTGTTTTTT
TRBJ2-1 . . TRBV28 CASSRGFQPPYNEQFF TGTGCCAGCAGTAGGGGCTTCCAGCCACCCTACAATGAGCAGTTCTTC
TRBJ1-5 TRBD1 . TRBV7-9 CASSLEDRGRGQPQHF TGTGCCAGCAGCTTAGAAGACAGGGGGCGCGGTCAGCCCCAGCATTTT
TRBJ1-2 . once TRBV2 CASSPDGANYGYTF TGTGCCAGCTCTCCGGACGGAGCTAACTATGGCTACACCTTC
TRBJ1-5 . . TRBV7-2 CASSQGFNQPQHF TGTGCCAGCTCCCAGGGGTTCAATCAGCCCCAGCATTTT
TRBJ2-5 TRBD1 . TRBV12-5 CASGQGIGTQYF TGTGCTAGTGGACAGGGGATCGGGACCCAGTACTTC
TRBJ2-7 TRBD2 . TRBV4-3 CASSLHAGVYEQYF TGCGCCAGCAGCCTCCATGCGGGAGTGTACGAGCAGTACTTC
TRBJ2-1 TRBD2 . TRBV4-3 CASSRGIIAGSSYNEQFF TGCGCCAGCAGCCGGGGAATTATAGCGGGGAGCTCCTACAATGAGCAGTTCTTC
TRBJ2-1 TRBD2 . TRBV2 CASTGTSGGLGWQFF TGTGCCAGCACCGGGACTAGCGGGGGACTAGGGTGGCAGTTCTTC
TRBJ2-3 . . TRBV9 CASSVHGASTDTQYF TGTGCCAGCAGCGTACACGGAGCTAGCACAGATACGCAGTATTTT
TRBJ2-1 TRBD2 . TRBV19 CASRWRGSSYNEQFF TGTGCCAGCCGGTGGCGGGGGAGCTCCTACAATGAGCAGTTCTTC
TRBJ2-7 . many TRBV18 CASRSDSSYEQYF TGTGCCAGCCGATCGGACAGCTCCTACGAGCAGTACTTC
TRBJ1-1 . . TRBV27 CASSLHGGVNTEAFF TGTGCCAGCAGTTTACACGGGGGTGTGAACACTGAAGCTTTCTTT
TRBJ2-7 . . TRBV7-2 CASSLRGRDSYEQYF TGTGCCAGCAGCTTGCGGGGCAGAGATTCCTACGAGCAGTACTTC
TRBJ1-4 . . TRBV7-2 CASSPPLGGDRGKLFF TGTGCCAGCAGCCCACCCTTGGGAGGGGACCGGGGAAAACTGTTTTTT
TRBJ1-2 . . TRBV28 CASFANYGYTF TGTGCCAGTTTCGCTAACTATGGCTACACCTTC
TRBJ1-4 . . TRBV5-1 CASSLGTANEKLFF TGCGCCAGCAGCTTGGGAACGGCCAATGAAAAACTGTTTTTT
TRBJ1-2 TRBD1 . TRBV28 CASSPQPGQVASKRANYGYTF TGTGCCAGCAGTCCCCAACCGGGACAGGTGGCAAGTAAGCGGGCCAACTATGGCTACACCTTC
TRBJ2-1 TRBD2 . TRBV18 CASSPQSSGTNNEQFF TGTGCCAGCTCACCCCAAAGTAGCGGGACCAACAATGAGCAGTTCTTC
TRBJ2-7 TRBD2 . TRBV5-4 CASSRVASGGSSYEQYF TGTGCCAGCAGCCGGGTCGCTAGCGGGGGGAGCTCCTACGAGCAGTACTTC
TRBJ2-5 . . TRBV6-1 CASSEYTQYF TGTGCCAGCAGTGAATACACCCAGTACTTC
TRBJ2-1 TRBD2 . TRBV5-1 CASSLGSSGRAGNEQFF TGCGCCAGCAGCTTGGGGTCAAGCGGGAGAGCCGGGAATGAGCAGTTCTTC
TRBJ2-7 TRBD1 . TRBV28 CASSLRGTGSYEQYF TGTGCCAGCAGTTTAAGGGGGACAGGGTCCTACGAGCAGTACTTC
TRBJ1-4 . . TRBV6-5 CASSYSGGRNEKLFF TGTGCCAGCAGTTACTCTGGAGGGCGTAATGAAAAACTGTTTTTT
TRBJ2-7 . . TRBV7-3 CASSPMPGEAEQYF TGTGCCAGCAGCCCCATGCCGGGGGAGGCCGAGCAGTACTTC